The T cell receptor (beta chain) described here comes from a study of early T cells in non-severe SARS-CoV-2 infection. MiXCR, applied by TCRdb to the 5' RACE reads, yields one record per CDR3 protein. The repertoire holds approximately 42,000 distinct CDR3 sequences, over 6% seen once, with roughly 5% in the top ten. With V trimmed by 5 bases and J by 2 bases, 5 bases remained unmatched. CDR1 is KGHSH, CDR2 LQKENI, per germline. CDR3 length: 15 residues. The rearrangement links TRBV18 to TRBJ2-5; 10 bases line up with TRBD2. The clonotype originates from an adult who was a healthcare worker with PCR-confirmed SARS-CoV-2 infection or an uninfected control (not recorded which). The sample comprised whole blood. The CDR3, as DNA: TGTGCCAGCTCAGAGGGACTAGCGACGCAAGAGACCCAGTACTTC. This sequence encodes CASSEGLATQETQYF. Using reference TRBV18 and TRBJ2-5 for the parts outside the CDR3, the full variable domain is NAGVMQNPRHLVRRRGQEARLRCSPMKGHSHVYWYRQLPEEGLKFMVYLQKENIIDESGMPKERFSAEFPKEGPSILRIQQVVRGDSAAYFCASSEGLATQETQYFGPGTRLLVL.